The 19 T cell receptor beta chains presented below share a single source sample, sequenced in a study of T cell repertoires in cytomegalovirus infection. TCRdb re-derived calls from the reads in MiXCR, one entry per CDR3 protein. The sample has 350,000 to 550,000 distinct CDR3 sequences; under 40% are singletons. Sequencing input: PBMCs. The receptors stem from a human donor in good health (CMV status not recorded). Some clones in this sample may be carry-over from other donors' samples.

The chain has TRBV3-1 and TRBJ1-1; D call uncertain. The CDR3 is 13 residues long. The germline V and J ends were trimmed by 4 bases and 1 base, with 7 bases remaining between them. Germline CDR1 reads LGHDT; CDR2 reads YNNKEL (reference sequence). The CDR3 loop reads CASSRLGNTEAFF. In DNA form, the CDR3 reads TGTGCCAGCAGCCGCCTGGGGAACACTGAAGCTTTCTTT.

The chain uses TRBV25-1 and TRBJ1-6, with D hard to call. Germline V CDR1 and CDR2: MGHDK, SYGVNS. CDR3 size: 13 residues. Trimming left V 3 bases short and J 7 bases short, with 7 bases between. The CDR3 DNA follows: TGTGCCAGCAGTGATATCGCCAATTCACCCCTCCACTTT. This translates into CASSDIANSPLHF. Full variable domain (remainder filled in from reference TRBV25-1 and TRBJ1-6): EADIYQTPRYLVIGTGKKITLECSQTMGHDKMYWYQQDPGMELHLIHYSYGVNSTEKGDLSSESTVSRIRTEHFPLTLESARPSHTSQYLCASSDIANSPLHFGNGTRLTVT.

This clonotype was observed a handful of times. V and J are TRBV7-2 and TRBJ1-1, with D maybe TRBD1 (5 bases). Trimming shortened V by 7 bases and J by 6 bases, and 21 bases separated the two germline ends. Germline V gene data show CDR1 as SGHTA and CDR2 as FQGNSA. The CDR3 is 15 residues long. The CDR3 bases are TGTGCCAGCACCTTGGTGCGGGGGTCCTTCCCTGAAGCTTTCTTT. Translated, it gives CASTLVRGSFPEAFF.

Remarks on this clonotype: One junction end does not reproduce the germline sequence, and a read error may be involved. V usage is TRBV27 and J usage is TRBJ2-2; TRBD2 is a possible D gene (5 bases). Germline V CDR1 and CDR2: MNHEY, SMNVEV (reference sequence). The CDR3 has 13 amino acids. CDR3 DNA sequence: TGTTCCAGCAGTTGGGAGAGAACCGGGGAGCTGTTTTTT. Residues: CSSSWERTGELFF.

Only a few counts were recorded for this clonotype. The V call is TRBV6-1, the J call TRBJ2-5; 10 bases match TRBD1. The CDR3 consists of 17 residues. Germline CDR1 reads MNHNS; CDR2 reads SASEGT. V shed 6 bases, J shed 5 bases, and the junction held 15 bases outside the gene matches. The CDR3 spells CASRKRLGQGGVETQYF. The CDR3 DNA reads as TGTGCCAGCAGAAAGAGGCTAGGACAGGGGGGAGTGGAGACCCAGTACTTC.

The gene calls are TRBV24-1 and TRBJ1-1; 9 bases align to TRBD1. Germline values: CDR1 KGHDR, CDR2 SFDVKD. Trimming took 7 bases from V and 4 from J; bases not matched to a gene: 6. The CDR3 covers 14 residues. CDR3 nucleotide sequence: TGTGCCACCAGGGGGACAGGGATGGCCACTGAAGCTTTCTTT. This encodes CATRGTGMATEAFF.

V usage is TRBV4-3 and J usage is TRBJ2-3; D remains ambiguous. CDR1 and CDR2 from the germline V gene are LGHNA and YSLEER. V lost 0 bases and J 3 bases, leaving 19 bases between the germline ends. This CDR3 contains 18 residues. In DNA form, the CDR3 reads TGCGCCAGCAGCCAAGATCTTACCACCCCCTATCCTACAGATACGCAGTATTTT. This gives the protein CASSQDLTTPYPTDTQYF.

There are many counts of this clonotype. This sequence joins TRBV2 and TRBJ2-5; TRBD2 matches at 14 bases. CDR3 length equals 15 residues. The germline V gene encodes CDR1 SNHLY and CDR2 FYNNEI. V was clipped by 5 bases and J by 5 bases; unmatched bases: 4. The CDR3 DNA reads TGTGCCAGCAGTTTGGGACTAGCGGGGGTGGAGACCCAGTACTTC. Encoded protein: CASSLGLAGVETQYF.

The CDR3 loop is CASSVEPTVETEAFF. The CDR3 bases are TGTGCCAGCAGCGTAGAACCGACAGTCGAAACTGAAGCTTTCTTT. The chain has TRBV9 and TRBJ1-1, with D tentatively TRBD1 (5 bases). The CDR3 is made up of 15 amino acids. Germline CDR1 SGDLS, CDR2 YYNGEE. The V end lost 0 bases, the J end lost 5 bases, and 14 bases lay between the germline ends.

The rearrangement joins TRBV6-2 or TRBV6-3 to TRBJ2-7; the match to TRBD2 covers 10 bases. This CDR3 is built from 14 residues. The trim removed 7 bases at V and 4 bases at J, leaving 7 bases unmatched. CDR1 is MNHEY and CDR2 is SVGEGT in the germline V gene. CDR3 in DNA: TGTGCCAGCAACCTCGGACTAGCGGTTTACGAGCAGTACTTC. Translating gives CASNLGLAVYEQYF.

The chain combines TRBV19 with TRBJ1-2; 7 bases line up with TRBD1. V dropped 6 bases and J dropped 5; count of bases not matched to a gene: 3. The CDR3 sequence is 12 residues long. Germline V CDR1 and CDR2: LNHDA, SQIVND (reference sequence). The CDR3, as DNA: TGTGCCAGTAGACACAGGGGATATGGCTACACCTTC. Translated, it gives CASRHRGYGYTF.

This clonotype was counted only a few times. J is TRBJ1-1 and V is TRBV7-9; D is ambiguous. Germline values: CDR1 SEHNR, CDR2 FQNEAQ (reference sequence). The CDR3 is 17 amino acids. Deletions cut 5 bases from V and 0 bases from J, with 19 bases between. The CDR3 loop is CASSPDRSFLMNTEAFF. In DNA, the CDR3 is TGTGCCAGCAGCCCCGACCGCTCCTTCTTGATGAACACTGAAGCTTTCTTT.

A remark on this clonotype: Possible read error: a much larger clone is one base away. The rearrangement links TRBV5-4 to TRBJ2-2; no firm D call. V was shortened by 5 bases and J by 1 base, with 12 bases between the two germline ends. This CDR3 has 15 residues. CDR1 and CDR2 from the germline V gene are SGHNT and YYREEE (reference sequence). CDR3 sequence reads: CASSFEAWNTGELFF. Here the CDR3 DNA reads TGTGCCAGCAGTTTTGAAGCGTGGAACACCGGGGAGCTGTTTTTT.

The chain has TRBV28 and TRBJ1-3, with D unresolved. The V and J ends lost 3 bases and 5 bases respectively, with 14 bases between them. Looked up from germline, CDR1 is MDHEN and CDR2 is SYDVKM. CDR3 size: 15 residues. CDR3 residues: CASSFPGPRRNTIYF. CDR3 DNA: TGTGCCAGCAGTTTCCCTGGACCGAGGAGAAACACCATATATTTT. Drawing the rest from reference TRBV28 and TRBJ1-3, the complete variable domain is DVKVTQSSRYLVKRTGEKVFLECVQDMDHENMFWYRQDPGLGLRLIYFSYDVKMKEKGDIPEGYSVSREKKERFSLILESASTNQTSMYLCASSFPGPRRNTIYFGEGSWLTVV.

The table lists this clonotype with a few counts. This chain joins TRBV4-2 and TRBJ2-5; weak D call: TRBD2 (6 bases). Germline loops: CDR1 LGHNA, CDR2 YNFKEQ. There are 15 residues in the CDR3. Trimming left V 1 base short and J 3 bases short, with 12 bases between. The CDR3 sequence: CASSQATGVEETQYF. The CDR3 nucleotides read TGTGCCAGCAGCCAAGCCACGGGGGTGGAAGAGACCCAGTACTTC.

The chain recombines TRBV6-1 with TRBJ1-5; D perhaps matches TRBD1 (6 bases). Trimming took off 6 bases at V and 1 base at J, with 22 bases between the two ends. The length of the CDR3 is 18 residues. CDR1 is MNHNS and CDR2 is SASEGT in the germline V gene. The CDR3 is CASSRFGTPAGSNQPQHF. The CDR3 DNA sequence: TGTGCCAGCAGCCGCTTCGGGACACCCGCGGGGAGCAATCAGCCCCAGCATTTT.

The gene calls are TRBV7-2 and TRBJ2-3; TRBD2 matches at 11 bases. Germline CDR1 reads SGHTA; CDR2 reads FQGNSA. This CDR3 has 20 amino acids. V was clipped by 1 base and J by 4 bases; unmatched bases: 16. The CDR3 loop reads CASSLVPSGGTPLKADTQYF. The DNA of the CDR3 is TGTGCCAGCAGCTTAGTGCCTAGCGGGGGGACCCCCCTTAAGGCAGATACGCAGTATTTT.

The CDR3 DNA reads as TGTTCCATCAGCAAGGACAGGCGGACAGATACGCAGTATTTT. This codes for CSISKDRRTDTQYF. The chain recombines TRBV7-2 with TRBJ2-3; 7 nucleotides agree with TRBD1. The germline V gene has CDR1 SGHTA and CDR2 FQGNSA. This CDR3 has 14 residues.

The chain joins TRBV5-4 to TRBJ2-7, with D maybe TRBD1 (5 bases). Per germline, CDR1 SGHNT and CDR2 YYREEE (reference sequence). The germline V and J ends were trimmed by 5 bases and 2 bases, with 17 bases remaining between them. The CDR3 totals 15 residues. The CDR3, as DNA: TGTGCCAGCAGACCCGACAGTCGCGCACCCTACGAGCAGTACTTC. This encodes CASRPDSRAPYEQYF.